This is a list of T cell receptor beta chains from one sample in a study of regulatory T cells in long-lasting Graves disease. TCRdb passed the multiplex PCR reads through MiXCR, listing each CDR3 protein once. The sample records some 560,000 distinct CDR3 sequences, about 16% being singletons. These data were also filed under a second study, of T cells in Graves' hyperthyroidism and ophthalmopathy.

The sample in question was peripheral blood mononuclear cells (PBMCs), obtained at new diagnosis, from a patient treated with antithyroid drugs. These receptors originate from a woman aged 35-65 years with Graves disease. The CDR3 runs from the conserved cysteine through the conserved F or W. A D gene is named only where the DNA matches it firmly. Size is omitted from some rows. Given values are once, few, many or a class for expanded clones.

abundance | d_gene | len | j_gene | v_gene | CDR3aa | CDR3nt
. | TRBD1 | 14 | TRBJ1-6 | TRBV7-9 | CASSLAGQGSPLHF | TGTGCCAGCAGCTTAGCCGGACAGGGCTCACCCCTCCACTTT
many | TRBD1 | 16 | TRBJ1-1 | TRBV18 | CASSPPGQGASTEAFF | TGTGCCAGCTCACCACCGGGACAGGGGGCTAGCACTGAAGCTTTCTTT
many | . | 13 | TRBJ1-1 | TRBV11-1 | CASSLSSSFEAFF | TGTGCCAGCAGCTTATCCAGCAGCTTTGAAGCTTTCTTT
. | . | 15 | TRBJ2-1 | TRBV2 | CASSSFIVSGNEQFF | TGTGCCAGCAGTTCCTTTATAGTGTCAGGCAATGAGCAGTTCTTC
few | . | 13 | TRBJ2-1 | TRBV6-1 | CASTSGPYNEQFF | TGTGCCAGCACGTCGGGGCCCTACAATGAGCAGTTCTTC
. | TRBD2 | 16 | TRBJ2-3 | TRBV7-2 | CASRKPGLAGLDTQYF | TGTGCCAGCAGAAAGCCGGGACTAGCGGGGCTAGATACGCAGTATTTT
. | . | 12 | TRBJ1-2 | TRBV6-2/TRBV6-3 | CASIQPNYGYTF | TGTGCCAGCATCCAGCCTAACTATGGCTACACCTTC
many | . | 16 | TRBJ1-5 | TRBV9 | CASSVVGERTNQPQHF | TGTGCCAGCAGCGTAGTCGGGGAACGGACTAATCAGCCCCAGCATTTT
many | TRBD1 | 15 | TRBJ1-2 | TRBV6-1 | CASRTTGTGVDGYTF | TGTGCCAGCAGAACTACCGGGACAGGGGTGGATGGCTACACCTTC
many | . | 19 | TRBJ2-3 | TRBV6-2/TRBV6-3 | CASSYSSVRGVGDTDTQYF | TGTGCCAGCAGTTACTCGAGCGTTAGAGGGGTGGGAGACACAGATACGCAGTATTTT
. | TRBD1 | 12 | TRBJ1-1 | TRBV7-3 | CASSWGQGVAFF | TGTGCCAGCAGCTGGGGACAGGGGGTAGCTTTCTTT
. | TRBD1 | 12 | TRBJ1-1 | TRBV6-1 | CASRTGVGSAFF | TGTGCCAGCAGGACAGGGGTGGGCTCAGCTTTCTTT
. | TRBD1 | 13 | TRBJ1-6 | TRBV20-1 | CSARTGTASPLHF | TGCAGTGCTAGAACCGGGACAGCATCACCCCTCCACTTT
many | . | 17 | TRBJ1-1 | TRBV28 | CASSQPSWGFENTEAFF | TGTGCCAGCAGCCAACCCTCGTGGGGATTTGAGAACACTGAAGCTTTCTTT
many | . | 15 | TRBJ2-7 | TRBV27 | CASSLFRGGSYEQYF | TGTGCCAGCAGTTTGTTCAGGGGGGGCTCCTACGAGCAGTACTTC
few | TRBD2 | 12 | TRBJ2-1 | TRBV19 | CASSIAGDEQFF | TGTGCCAGTAGTATTGCGGGGGATGAGCAGTTCTTC
few | . | 15 | TRBJ2-7 | TRBV9 | CASSSQGRTGDEQYF | TGTGCCAGCAGCTCCCAGGGCCGCACGGGGGACGAGCAGTACTTC
many | . | 14 | TRBJ1-4 | TRBV7-9 | CASSSPGGNEKLFF | TGTGCCAGCAGCTCCCCGGGCGGTAATGAAAAACTGTTTTTT
many | . | 17 | TRBJ2-1 | TRBV12-3/TRBV12-4 | CASSLALRGDSYNEQFF | TGTGCCAGCAGTTTAGCCCTCCGTGGGGATAGTTACAATGAGCAGTTCTTC
once | . | 17 | TRBJ2-6 | TRBV13 | CASSNSRRISGANVLTF | TGTGCCAGCAGCAACTCCAGACGGATCTCTGGGGCCAACGTCCTGACTTTC
many | . | 12 | TRBJ2-7 | TRBV12-3/TRBV12-4 | CASSLPGIEQYF | TGTGCCAGCAGTTTGCCCGGGATCGAGCAGTACTTC
many | TRBD1 | 19 | TRBJ2-6 | TRBV7-9 | CASSLGRQGREDGANVLTF | TGTGCCAGCAGCTTAGGGAGACAGGGCCGTGAGGATGGGGCCAACGTCCTGACTTTC
few | . | 16 | TRBJ2-6 | TRBV4-1 | CASSQGAVSGANVLTF | TGCGCCAGCAGCCAAGGTGCGGTCTCTGGGGCCAACGTCCTGACTTTC
many | TRBD1 | 17 | TRBJ2-3 | TRBV6-1 | CASHRTGRITDTDTQYF | TGTGCCAGCCACAGGACAGGGAGGATCACTGACACAGATACGCAGTATTTT
many | . | 16 | TRBJ1-5 | TRBV12-3/TRBV12-4 | CASSLARAGSNQPQHF | TGTGCCAGCAGTTTAGCCCGGGCGGGTAGCAATCAGCCCCAGCATTTT
. | . | 13 | TRBJ2-7 | TRBV4-1 | CASSQEGPFEQYF | TGCGCCAGCAGCCAAGAAGGTCCCTTTGAGCAGTACTTC
many | . | 13 | TRBJ2-3 | TRBV28 | CASSRTNPDTQYF | TGTGCCAGCAGCAGAACCAACCCAGATACGCAGTATTTT
few | . | 11 | TRBJ2-1 | TRBV9 | CASSEGIEQFF | TGTGCCAGCAGCGAAGGGATTGAGCAGTTCTTC
. | . | 13 | TRBJ2-2 | TRBV14 | CASSQSGGRELFF | TGTGCCAGCAGCCAATCAGGAGGCCGGGAGCTGTTTTTT
few | . | 14 | TRBJ1-5 | TRBV6-5 | CASSYANLHQPQHF | TGTGCCAGCAGTTACGCAAACTTACATCAGCCCCAGCATTTT
. | TRBD1 | 16 | TRBJ1-4 | TRBV3-1 | CASSQIFTGAGEKLFF | TGTGCCAGCAGCCAAATTTTCACAGGGGCGGGTGAAAAACTGTTTTTT
few | TRBD1 | 15 | TRBJ1-5 | TRBV2 | CASSEKGASNQPQHF | TGTGCCAGCAGTGAAAAGGGGGCGAGCAATCAGCCCCAGCATTTT
many | . | 10 | TRBJ2-1 | TRBV7-9 | CASSSAKQFF | TGTGCCAGCAGCTCAGCTAAGCAGTTCTTC
. | . | 15 | TRBJ1-5 | TRBV5-1 | CASSSGSGNNQPQHF | TGCGCCAGCAGCTCAGGGTCGGGAAACAATCAGCCCCAGCATTTT
many | . | 15 | TRBJ1-1 | TRBV28 | CASSLPSRANTEAFF | TGTGCCAGCAGTCTACCCTCTCGGGCGAACACTGAAGCTTTCTTT
few | . | 15 | TRBJ1-5 | TRBV30 | CAWSVTRGSNQPQHF | TGTGCCTGGAGTGTTACCAGGGGTAGCAATCAGCCCCAGCATTTT
few | . | 14 | TRBJ1-2 | TRBV5-1 | CASSLGGLRDGYTF | TGCGCCAGCAGCCTGGGGGGGTTGAGAGATGGCTACACCTTC
. | . | 14 | TRBJ1-5 | TRBV2 | CASSEISGNQPQHF | TGTGCCAGCAGTGAAATATCTGGGAATCAGCCCCAGCATTTT
. | . | 14 | TRBJ1-5 | TRBV19 | CASSSGGGERTQHF | TGTGCCAGTAGTAGTGGAGGGGGTGAGCGGACCCAGCATTTT
. | TRBD2 | 15 | TRBJ2-5 | TRBV7-3 | CASSLAGGDQETQYF | TGTGCCAGCAGCCTCGCGGGGGGGGACCAAGAGACCCAGTACTTC
few | TRBD1 | 15 | TRBJ1-3 | TRBV28 | CASSFQGAGGNTIYF | TGTGCCAGCAGTTTTCAGGGGGCAGGTGGAAACACCATATATTTT
. | . | 14 | TRBJ1-2 | TRBV14 | CASSQITANYGYTF | TGTGCCAGCAGCCAAATTACCGCTAACTATGGCTACACCTTC
few | . | 13 | TRBJ2-7 | TRBV7-9 | CASSLLGAREQYF | TGTGCCAGCAGCTTATTGGGGGCGAGGGAGCAGTACTTC
few | . | 13 | TRBJ2-1 | TRBV2 | CAATDRTYSEQFF | TGTGCAGCGACAGACAGAACCTACAGTGAGCAGTTCTTC
. | . | 14 | TRBJ2-3 | TRBV18 | CASSPSPPPDTQYF | TGTGCCAGCTCACCATCCCCTCCTCCAGATACGCAGTATTTT
. | TRBD2 | 16 | TRBJ2-3 | TRBV20-1 | CSAGTTSQIFTDTQYF | TGCAGTGCTGGAACGACTAGCCAAATATTCACAGATACGCAGTATTTT
many | . | 14 | TRBJ2-5 | TRBV6-5 | CASSYTNVQETQYF | TGTGCCAGCAGTTACACGAACGTTCAAGAGACCCAGTACTTC
many | . | 14 | TRBJ2-7 | TRBV2 | CASSEVWISYEQYF | TGTGCCAGCAGTGAAGTCTGGATCTCCTACGAGCAGTACTTC
. | . | 17 | TRBJ2-2 | TRBV20-1 | CSARAMDRLSNTGELFF | TGCAGTGCTAGAGCTATGGACCGCCTCTCGAACACCGGGGAGCTGTTTTTT
. | TRBD1 | 15 | TRBJ2-7 | TRBV28 | CASSLRTGAPYDQYF | TGTGCCAGCAGTTTAAGGACAGGGGCTCCCTACGATCAGTACTTC
few | . | 16 | TRBJ1-2 | TRBV18 | CASSPPLKGGLYGHTF | TGTGCCAGCTCACCACCGCTAAAGGGGGGATTGTATGGCCACACCTTC
many | . | 15 | TRBJ1-6 | TRBV6-1 | CASRQKSSYNSPLHF | TGTGCCAGCAGACAAAAGAGCTCCTATAATTCACCCCTCCACTTT
. | . | 14 | TRBJ1-5 | TRBV6-2/TRBV6-3 | CASTDRRGNQPQHF | TGTGCCAGTACCGATAGGAGAGGTAATCAGCCCCAGCATTTT
few | . | 14 | TRBJ2-1 | TRBV3-1 | CASSKTGRVGEQFF | TGTGCCAGCAGCAAGACGGGTCGCGTAGGGGAGCAGTTCTTC
many | . | 14 | TRBJ1-4 | TRBV28 | CASRRGGTNEKLFF | TGTGCCAGCCGAAGGGGAGGCACTAATGAAAAACTGTTTTTT
medium-sized | . | 12 | TRBJ1-5 | TRBV27 | CASSKINQPQHF | TGTGCCAGCAGCAAGATCAATCAGCCCCAGCATTTT
many | . | 13 | TRBJ1-2 | TRBV20-1 | CSALKGGNYGYTF | TGCAGTGCCCTCAAGGGGGGTAACTATGGCTACACCTTC
many | . | 14 | TRBJ1-1 | TRBV10-1 | CASSERKMNTEAFF | TGCGCCAGCAGTGAGCGAAAAATGAACACTGAAGCTTTCTTT
few | TRBD1 | 13 | TRBJ2-7 | TRBV5-1 | CASQQGSSYEQYF | TGCGCCAGCCAACAGGGGTCCTCCTACGAGCAGTACTTC